The 23 T cell receptor beta chains reported below all come from one sample, sequenced in a study of blood T cell repertoires in COVID-19 (dated by TCRdb to the early 2020s). The method behind the library was the immunoSEQ multiplex PCR assay. TCRdb took over this immuneACCESS table, retaining in-frame rearrangements with V and J assigned. Such tables are incomplete; in checked studies, under half of the missing clones stem from an unresolved V gene, and the remainder is unexplained. This sample is represented by about 77,000 clones; roughly 76% of them were singletons. Jointly, the top ten make up 16% of the sample. Specimen: peripheral blood. The receptor set was obtained from a man between 70 and 80 years old with active or convalescent COVID-19.

This clone appeared a few times. The chain joins TRBV6-5 to TRBJ2-1, with 8 bases identical to TRBD1. CDR3 length: 13 residues. With V trimmed by 6 bases and J by 7 bases, 5 bases remained unmatched. Per the germline V gene, CDR1 is MNHEY and CDR2 is SVGAGI. CDR3: CASRVRTGNEQFF. CDR3 in DNA: TGTGCCAGCAGGGTACGGACAGGGAATGAGCAGTTCTTC.

Only one count was recorded for this clone. This CDR3 is CASSSGTGGWSQYF. The CDR3 coding sequence is TGTGCCAGCAGCTCCGGGACAGGGGGCTGGTCACAGTACTTC. The V call is TRBV7-2, the J call TRBJ2-5, with 12 bases that match TRBD1. The junction had 8 bases not matched to a gene; V was cut back by 4 bases and J by 11 bases. The germline CDR1 and CDR2 sequences are SGHTA and FQGNSA. The CDR3 runs to 14 residues.

V and J are TRBV7-2 and TRBJ2-7; tentatively, D is TRBD2 (6 bases). Trimming shortened V by 1 base and J by 7 bases, and 17 bases separated the two germline ends. Germline CDR1 and CDR2: SGHTA and FQGNSA. The CDR3 consists of 15 residues. CDR3 in amino acids: CASSLDIRLVREQYF. CDR3 nucleotides: TGTGCCAGCAGCTTAGATATTAGACTAGTTCGGGAGCAGTACTTC.

The chain employs TRBV5-1 and TRBJ1-5; no definite D call. The CDR3 covers 15 residues. Germline V gene sequence: CDR1 SGHRS, CDR2 YFSETQ. With 4 bases removed from V and 1 base from J, the gap between germline ends came to 12 bases. In nucleotides, the CDR3 is TGCGCCAGCAGCCCTGGCGCCGGGAGCAATCAGCCCCAGCATTTT. Translated: CASSPGAGSNQPQHF.

The genes are TRBV28 and TRBJ1-2, with no clear D. This CDR3 has 15 amino acids. The V gene lost 3 bases and the J gene lost 7 bases, with 18 bases spanning the gap. Germline assignment: CDR1 MDHEN and CDR2 SYDVKM. CDR3 region: CASSFSTGYRGGYTF. DNA of the CDR3: TGTGCCAGCAGTTTTTCCACCGGGTACCGCGGTGGCTACACCTTC.

This chain uses TRBV11-2 with TRBJ2-7; D remains ambiguous. Trimming removed 3 bases from V and 5 bases from J, with 14 bases in between. This CDR3 comprises 14 residues. CDR1 SGHAT and CDR2 FQNNGV come from the germline V gene. DNA for the CDR3: TGTGCCAGCAGCTTCGGCAGTTCCCAGGACGAGCAGTACTTC. Protein sequence: CASSFGSSQDEQYF.

The V and J genes are TRBV27 and TRBJ2-2; possible D gene TRBD1, 5 bases. Trimming took off 5 bases at V and 4 bases at J, with 17 bases between the two ends. CDR1 is MNHEY, CDR2 SMNVEV, per germline (reference sequence). There are 16 residues in the CDR3. The CDR3 protein is CASSPTKGQVTGELFF. CDR3 nucleotide sequence: TGTGCCAGCAGTCCAACGAAGGGGCAGGTCACCGGGGAGCTGTTTTTT.

The V call is TRBV28, the J call TRBJ1-2; D is perhaps TRBD1 (5 bases). The CDR3 totals 12 residues. V lost 3 bases, J lost 4 bases, and 6 bases lay in between. Germline V CDR1 and CDR2: MDHEN, SYDVKM. The CDR3 loop reads CASSFQGYGYTF. CDR3 DNA sequence: TGTGCCAGCAGTTTTCAGGGCTATGGCTACACCTTC.

This sequence joins TRBV9 and TRBJ2-1, with 16 bases lining up with TRBD2. Germline values: CDR1 SGDLS, CDR2 YYNGEE. The V gene end was trimmed by 4 bases and the J gene end by 15 bases; junction bases not matched to a gene: 10. CDR3 length: 15 residues. Written as DNA, the CDR3 is TGTGCCAGCAGCTTGGGGACTAGCGGGGGGGCCGTGGTGTTCTTC. This sequence encodes CASSLGTSGGAVVFF. Complete variable domain (other parts from reference TRBV9 and TRBJ2-1): DSGVTQTPKHLITATGQRVTLRCSPRSGDLSVYWYQQSLDQGLQFLIQYYNGEERAKGNILERFSAQQFPDLHSELNLSSLELGDSALYFCASSLGTSGGAVVFFGPGTRLTVL.

V usage is TRBV3-1 (or the pseudogene TRBV3-2) and J usage is TRBJ1-3; no reliable D call. This CDR3 has 14 residues. V shed 6 bases and J shed 0 bases, with 9 bases lying between them. Germline V gene lookup returns CDR1 LGHDT and CDR2 YNNKEL (reference sequence). The CDR3 nucleotides read TGTGCCAGCAGTCCGGGTAACTCTGGAAACACCATATATTTT. It codes for CASSPGNSGNTIYF.

The rearrangement links TRBV15 to TRBJ2-3; TRBD1 might be the D (6 bases). Between the trimmed V and J ends, which lost 3 bases and 5 bases, there was a span of 9 bases. Germline lookup yields CDR1 LNHNV and CDR2 YYDKDF (reference sequence). This CDR3 region has 13 residues. CDR3 loop: CATSREQGDTQYF. DNA for the CDR3: TGTGCCACCAGCAGGGAACAGGGAGATACGCAGTATTTT.

This chain joins TRBV4-1 and TRBJ2-3, with 9 nucleotides matching TRBD1. V lost 1 base and J lost 2; bases outside the gene matches: 10. The CDR3 length is 18 residues. In germline, CDR1 is MGHRA, CDR2 YSYEKL. Here the CDR3 reads CASSQAPTGTGNTDTQYF. CDR3 DNA sequence: TGCGCCAGCAGCCAAGCTCCAACCGGGACAGGGAACACAGATACGCAGTATTTT.

This sequence joins TRBV12-3 or TRBV12-4 and TRBJ2-7, with D perhaps TRBD1 (5 bases). The CDR3 is 12 residues long. V lost 4 bases and J 3 bases, leaving 7 bases between the germline ends. The CDR3 region has the DNA TGTGCCAGCAGTTCACAGGTCTACGAGCAGTACTTC. The encoded protein is CASSSQVYEQYF.

This rearrangement joins TRBV30 to TRBJ2-2; tentatively, D is TRBD2 (5 bases). Germline lookup yields CDR1 GTSNPN and CDR2 SVGIG (reference sequence). V lost 2 bases and J 0 bases, leaving 10 bases between the germline ends. CDR3 size: 15 residues. For the CDR3, the DNA is TGTGCCTGGAGTCGGGATTTCGCGAACACCGGGGAGCTGTTTTTT. Its protein product is CAWSRDFANTGELFF.

The V call is TRBV7-2, the J call TRBJ1-2; D is perhaps TRBD1 (6 bases). CDR1 and CDR2 (germline): SGHTA, FQGNSA. V dropped 5 bases and J dropped 4 bases, with 26 bases sitting between them. The CDR3 is made up of 18 amino acids. The CDR3 loop is CASSTPRTDGRNPYGYTF. CDR3 coding DNA: TGTGCCAGCAGCACCCCAAGGACAGACGGCCGAAATCCCTATGGCTACACCTTC.

The V gene is TRBV5-6, the J gene TRBJ1-2, with 10 positions matching TRBD1. The V gene end was trimmed by 3 bases and the J gene end by 8 bases; junction bases not matched to a gene: 4. Germline values: CDR1 SGHDT, CDR2 YYEEEE. The CDR3 runs 13 residues. The CDR3: CASSSTGGAGYTF. As DNA, the CDR3 is TGTGCCAGCAGCTCGACAGGGGGCGCCGGCTACACCTTC. Supplemented by reference TRBV5-6 and TRBJ1-2, the full variable domain reads DAGVTQSPTHLIKTRGQQVTLRCSPKSGHDTVSWYQQALGQGPQFIFQYYEEEERQRGNFPDRFSGHQFPNYSSELNVNALLLGDSALYLCASSSTGGAGYTFGSGTRLTVV.

This clone was seen at least ten times. The V gene is TRBV28, the J gene TRBJ2-6, with 9 bases fitting TRBD1. The V and J ends lost 11 bases and 4 bases, in that order; junction bases with no gene match: 9. Germline-derived CDR1 and CDR2 are MDHEN and SYDVKM. CDR3 length: 15 residues. In nucleotides, the CDR3 is TGTGCCGGAGGGACAGGGAACGCCGGGGCCAACGTCCTGACTTTC. This encodes CAGGTGNAGANVLTF.

This clone was recorded once. The V gene is TRBV10-3, the J gene TRBJ1-2; D perhaps matches TRBD1 (6 bases). Trimming removed 6 bases at V and 4 bases at J, with 15 bases between. Germline V gives CDR1 ENHRY, CDR2 SYGVKD. The CDR3 loop spans 14 amino acids. DNA for the CDR3: TGTGCCATCAGGAGGGACGCCAGGGGCTATGGCTACACCTTC. Amino acid sequence: CAIRRDARGYGYTF.

This rearrangement joins TRBV27 to TRBJ1-3; D is undetermined. The CDR3 is 13 amino acids. Trimming removed 6 bases at V and 4 bases at J, with 10 bases between. CDR1 is MNHEY and CDR2 is SMNVEV in the germline V gene (reference sequence). The CDR3 sequence: CASRGPGGNTIYF. The CDR3 DNA is TGTGCCAGCAGGGGCCCTGGGGGAAACACCATATATTTT.

V usage is TRBV10-3 and J usage is TRBJ2-1, with 8 bases fitting TRBD2. The CDR3 sequence is 13 residues long. The J segment lost 8 bases and the V segment lost 10 bases, leaving 10 bases of the junction unmatched. Germline V gene data show CDR1 as ENHRY and CDR2 as SYGVKD. In DNA, the CDR3 is TGTGCCACATCCGGGACTAGGGGCGATGAGCAGTTCTTC. It translates to CATSGTRGDEQFF.

The chain joins TRBV27 to TRBJ2-1, with D tentatively TRBD2 (6 bases). The CDR3 extends over 17 amino acids. The germline V gene encodes CDR1 MNHEY and CDR2 SMNVEV (reference sequence). V was pared by 3 bases and J by 6 bases, with 21 bases between. In DNA, the CDR3 is TGTGCCAGCAGTTTTAAATTCGGCGGGGCTTCGGGCAATGAGCAGTTCTTC. Translated: CASSFKFGGASGNEQFF.

A single count supports this clone. The CDR3 loop reads CASSPREGTGGNGYTF. The CDR3 DNA sequence: TGTGCCAGCAGCCCGCGGGAGGGGACAGGGGGCAATGGCTACACCTTC. This chain links TRBV9 with TRBJ1-2; 12 nucleotides match TRBD1. The junction had 10 bases not matched to a gene; V was cut back by 4 bases and J by 6 bases. Germline assignment: CDR1 SGDLS and CDR2 YYNGEE. CDR3 size: 16 residues.

Here the CDR3 reads CASSLGTNTDTQYF. The CDR3 bases are TGTGCCAGCAGCTTGGGGACAAACACAGATACGCAGTATTTT. The V and J genes are TRBV5-4 and TRBJ2-3; TRBD1 is a possible D gene (5 bases). The CDR3 runs 14 residues. Per germline, CDR1 SGHNT and CDR2 YYREEE (reference sequence). V was clipped by 0 bases and J by 2 bases, with 7 bases between them.